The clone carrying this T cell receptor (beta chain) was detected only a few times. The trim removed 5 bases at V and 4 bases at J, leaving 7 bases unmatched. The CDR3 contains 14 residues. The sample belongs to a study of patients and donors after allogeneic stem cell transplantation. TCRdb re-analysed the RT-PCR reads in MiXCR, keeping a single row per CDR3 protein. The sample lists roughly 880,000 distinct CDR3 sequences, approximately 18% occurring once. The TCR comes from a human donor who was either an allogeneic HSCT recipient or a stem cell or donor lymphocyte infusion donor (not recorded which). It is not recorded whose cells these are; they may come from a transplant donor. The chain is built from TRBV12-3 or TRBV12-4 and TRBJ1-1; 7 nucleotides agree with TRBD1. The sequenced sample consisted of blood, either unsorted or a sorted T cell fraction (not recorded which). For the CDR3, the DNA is TGTGCCAGCAGTCCCGAGACAGGGCTCACTGAAGCTTTCTTT. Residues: CASSPETGLTEAFF.